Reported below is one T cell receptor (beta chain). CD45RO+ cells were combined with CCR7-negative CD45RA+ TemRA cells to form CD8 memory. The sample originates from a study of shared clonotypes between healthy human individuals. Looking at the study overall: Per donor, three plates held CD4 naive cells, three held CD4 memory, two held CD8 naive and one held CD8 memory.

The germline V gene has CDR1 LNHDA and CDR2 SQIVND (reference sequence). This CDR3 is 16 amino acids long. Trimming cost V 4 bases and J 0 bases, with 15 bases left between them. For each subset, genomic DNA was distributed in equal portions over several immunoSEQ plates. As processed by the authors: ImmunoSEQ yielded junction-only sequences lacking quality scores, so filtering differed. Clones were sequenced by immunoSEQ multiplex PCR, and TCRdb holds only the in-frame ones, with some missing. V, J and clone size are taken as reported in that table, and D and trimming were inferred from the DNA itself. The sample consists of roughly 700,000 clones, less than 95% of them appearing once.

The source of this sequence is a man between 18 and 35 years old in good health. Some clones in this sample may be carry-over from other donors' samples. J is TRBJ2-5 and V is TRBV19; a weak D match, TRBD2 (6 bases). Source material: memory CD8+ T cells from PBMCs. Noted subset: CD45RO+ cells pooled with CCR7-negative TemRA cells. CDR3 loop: CASSSRDGGYQETQYF. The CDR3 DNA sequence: TGTGCCAGTAGTAGCCGGGACGGAGGGTACCAAGAGACCCAGTACTTC.